Included here is one T cell receptor beta chain sequence, with context. The TCR beta repertoire was assessed by survey-level immunoSEQ sequencing. Sequencing used immunoSEQ multiplex PCR; TCRdb keeps in-frame clones, though not all of them. The sample shows roughly 68,000 clones, 85% to 95% of them seen only once. The germline V gene encodes CDR1 MNHEY and CDR2 SVGEGT. CDR3 length: 13 amino acids. V gave up 5 bases and J gave up 7 bases, with 14 bases separating them. The chain is built from TRBV6-2 or TRBV6-3 and TRBJ2-5, with D tentatively TRBD1 (5 bases). This receptor was taken from a middle-aged man with rheumatoid arthritis. Sequenced: PBMCs. CDR3 sequence: CASSNQGRVTQYF. CDR3 DNA sequence: TGTGCCAGCAGTAATCAGGGAAGGGTGACCCAGTACTTC.